A selection of T cell receptor beta chains follows, all from one sample in a study of cytomegalovirus exposure and HLA in healthy donors. Some clones are missing from TCRdb's copy, which holds only in-frame ones; the method was immunoSEQ multiplex PCR. The table has approximately 280,000 clones, around 86% seen once. The sample consisted of PBMCs. The receptors stem from a woman aged 18-35 years in good health and CMV-seronegative. Each CDR3 is given with its conserved first and last residue. The D gene is left open where the match is weak. Some rows have no size entry. The others give once, few or many, or a class for an expanded clone.

TRBJ2-5,.,TRBD1,TRBV27,15,CASSNLQGWGETQYF,TGTGCCAGCAGTAACCTACAGGGGTGGGGAGAGACCCAGTACTTC
TRBJ1-5,.,TRBD1,TRBV19,15,CASSMGTGTSQPQHF,TGTGCCAGTAGTATGGGGACAGGGACGTCTCAGCCCCAGCATTTT
TRBJ1-2,.,.,TRBV6-5,16,CASSYLVGAPMGSYTF,TGTGCCAGCAGTTACTTGGTTGGGGCCCCGATGGGGAGCTACACCTTC
TRBJ2-7,.,TRBD2,TRBV11-2,15,CASSLELAEVREQYF,TGTGCCAGCAGCTTAGAACTAGCGGAGGTTCGGGAGCAGTACTTC
TRBJ2-3,.,.,TRBV5-6,15,CASSPVLLRTDTQYF,TGTGCCAGCAGCCCGGTGCTATTACGTACAGATACGCAGTATTTT
TRBJ2-2,.,.,TRBV7-7,16,CASSFLQGGNTGELFF,TGTGCTAGCAGCTTCCTCCAGGGGGGGAACACCGGGGAGCTGTTTTTT
TRBJ2-2,.,.,TRBV6-5,14,CASSPDTNTGELFF,TGTGCCAGCAGCCCGGACACGAACACCGGGGAGCTGTTTTTT
TRBJ1-4,.,TRBD1,TRBV13,16,CASSSQAGQGGEKLFF,TGTGCCAGCAGCTCGCAAGCGGGACAGGGAGGAGAAAAACTGTTTTTT
TRBJ1-2,.,.,TRBV27,13,CASSFAANYGYTF,TGTGCCAGCAGTTTCGCAGCTAACTATGGCTACACCTTC
TRBJ1-2,few,.,TRBV7-3,14,CASSPTGQNYGYTF,TGTGCCAGCAGCCCAACCGGACAGAACTATGGCTACACCTTC
TRBJ1-1,.,.,TRBV19,12,CASSPRQREAFF,TGTGCCAGTAGTCCTAGACAGCGAGAAGCTTTCTTT
TRBJ1-6,few,TRBD1,TRBV30,15,CAWSRDSSYNSPLHF,TGTGCCTGGAGTAGGGACAGCTCCTATAATTCACCCCTCCACTTT
TRBJ2-3,few,TRBD2,TRBV6-4,15,CASSEGSGPTDTQYF,TGTGCCAGCAGTGAGGGTAGCGGGCCCACAGATACGCAGTATTTT
TRBJ1-1,.,.,TRBV6-5,13,CASTVSGNTEAFF,TGTGCCAGCACCGTATCGGGGAACACTGAAGCTTTCTTT
TRBJ1-1,.,.,TRBV4-3,14,CASSPAGRSTEAFF,TGCGCCAGCAGCCCCGCCGGGAGGAGCACTGAAGCTTTCTTT
TRBJ1-5,.,.,TRBV10-2,17,CASSESSYRFPNQPQHF,TGCGCCAGCAGTGAGTCGAGCTACCGGTTCCCCAATCAGCCCCAGCATTTT
TRBJ2-2,.,.,TRBV4-3,14,CASSQGPGFGELFF,TGCGCCAGCAGCCAAGGACCAGGATTCGGGGAGCTGTTTTTT
TRBJ2-2,few,TRBD1,TRBV27,14,CASSPDRVSGELFF,TGTGCCAGCAGTCCGGACAGGGTTTCCGGGGAGCTGTTTTTT
TRBJ1-1,.,.,TRBV16,14,CASSQSARVTEAFF,TGTGCCAGCAGCCAATCAGCCAGGGTCACTGAAGCTTTCTTT
TRBJ1-3,.,.,TRBV7-9,16,CASSPPRGSSGNTIYF,TGTGCCAGCAGCCCGCCTAGGGGTAGCTCTGGAAACACCATATATTTT
TRBJ1-1,.,.,TRBV6-6,14,CASSRQIMNTEAFF,TGTGCCAGCAGCCGACAGATCATGAACACTGAAGCTTTCTTT
TRBJ2-1,.,TRBD1,TRBV5-6,11,CASSSGDREVF,TGTGCCAGCAGCTCCGGGGACAGGGAAGTCTTC
TRBJ1-1,.,.,TRBV12-2,15,CASRLDPGWITEAFF,TGTGCAAGTCGCTTAGACCCAGGGTGGATCACTGAAGCTTTCTTT
TRBJ1-6,few,.,TRBV27,15,CASRWGVYRDSPLHF,TGTGCCAGCAGGTGGGGGGTGTATCGAGATTCACCCCTCCACTTT
TRBJ1-5,.,TRBD1,TRBV7-3,17,CASSPRTGGLGNQPQHF,TGTGCCAGCAGCCCTCGGACAGGGGGCTTAGGCAATCAGCCCCAGCATTTT
TRBJ2-7,.,.,TRBV19,15,CASSLQKGATYEQYF,TGTGCCAGTAGTCTCCAGAAGGGAGCTACCTACGAGCAGTACTTC
TRBJ1-5,few,.,TRBV10-3,13,CAISESGSQPQHF,TGTGCCATCAGTGAGTCAGGGAGTCAGCCCCAGCATTTT
TRBJ1-3,.,.,TRBV10-3,15,CAISLTERGGNTIYF,TGTGCCATCAGCTTGACCGAACGGGGTGGAAACACCATATATTTT
TRBJ2-5,.,.,TRBV5-1,14,CASSPQGPGETQYF,TGCGCCAGCAGCCCACAGGGACCGGGGGAGACCCAGTACTTC
TRBJ2-2,.,TRBD2,TRBV7-7,18,CASSPAMGLAANTGELFF,TGTGCCAGCAGCCCAGCGATGGGACTAGCGGCCAACACCGGGGAGCTGTTTTTT
TRBJ1-4,.,TRBD1,TRBV10-3,17,CAISPFYSTGEDEKLFF,TGTGCCATCAGCCCCTTTTACTCAACAGGGGAAGATGAAAAACTGTTTTTT
TRBJ2-1,.,.,TRBV5-4,16,CASSPPPVKTDNEQFF,TGTGCCAGCAGCCCACCACCAGTTAAGACTGACAATGAGCAGTTCTTC
TRBJ2-3,.,TRBD2,TRBV30,15,CAWSPGLAATDTQYF,TGTGCCTGGAGTCCCGGACTAGCGGCCACAGATACGCAGTATTTT
TRBJ1-5,.,TRBD1,TRBV5-4,15,CASSQDREVHQPQHF,TGTGCCAGCAGTCAGGACAGGGAGGTACATCAGCCCCAGCATTTT
TRBJ1-4,.,TRBD1,TRBV6-1,13,CASGTEKTEKLFF,TGTGCCAGCGGGACAGAAAAAACTGAAAAACTGTTTTTT
TRBJ2-7,.,TRBD1,TRBV18,17,CASSPEPGQGKSYEQYF,TGTGCCAGCTCACCGGAACCGGGACAGGGAAAGTCCTACGAGCAGTACTTC
TRBJ2-7,.,.,TRBV6-5,14,CASSYRRVSYEQYF,TGTGCCAGCAGTTACCGGAGGGTATCCTACGAGCAGTACTTC
TRBJ2-5,.,.,TRBV12-5,15,CASGFPGLIQETQYF,TGTGCTAGTGGCTTTCCCGGACTGATTCAAGAGACCCAGTACTTC
TRBJ2-7,.,.,TRBV4-3,17,CASSQDKFQGPGGEQYF,TGCGCCAGCAGCCAAGATAAGTTTCAGGGGCCTGGGGGCGAGCAGTACTTC
TRBJ2-7,.,.,TRBV6-6,16,CASSYALQGISYEQYF,TGTGCCAGCAGTTATGCTCTCCAGGGGATCTCCTACGAGCAGTACTTC
TRBJ1-2,.,.,TRBV19,16,CASSIGGRWTDYGYTF,TGTGCCAGTAGTATAGGGGGGCGTTGGACCGACTATGGCTACACCTTC
TRBJ1-5,.,TRBD1,TRBV18,16,CASSPLGTGSNQPQHF,TGTGCCAGCTCACCACTCGGGACAGGGAGCAATCAGCCCCAGCATTTT
TRBJ2-3,.,.,TRBV25-1,12,CASSPFTDTQYF,TGTGCCAGCAGTCCCTTTACAGATACGCAGTATTTT